The rows below give T cell receptor beta chains drawn from one sample of a study of beta chain features in type 1 diabetes. Data came from immunoSEQ multiplex PCR; TCRdb stores just in-frame clones and leaves some out. The sample includes more than 250,000 clones, around 22% of them seen just once. The sample consisted of naive CD4+ T cells from blood. The source of these receptors is a woman aged 25 to 39 with type 1 diabetes. Each CDR3 is given with its conserved first and last residue. A D gene is named only where the DNA matches it firmly. The size field is filled for only some rows; it gives once, few, many or a size class.

j_call clone_size v_call d_call cdr3_aa cdr3_nt
TRBJ2-3 few TRBV11-1 NA CASSRESSTDTQYF TGTGCCAGCAGTCGGGAGTCTAGCACAGATACGCAGTATTTT
TRBJ2-7 NA TRBV6-5 NA CASSYSQGTNEQYF TGTGCCAGCAGTTACTCCCAGGGGACGAACGAGCAGTACTTC
TRBJ2-1 few TRBV5-1 NA CASSSTGELYNEQFF TGCGCCAGCAGCAGCACGGGAGAACTCTACAATGAGCAGTTCTTC
TRBJ2-6 few TRBV5-1 NA CASSLTGSTGANVLTF TGCGCCAGCAGCTTGACTGGTTCCACTGGGGCCAACGTCCTGACTTTC
TRBJ2-1 few TRBV7-3 TRBD2 CASSWTSGGVNEQFF TGTGCCAGCAGCTGGACTAGCGGGGGGGTCAATGAGCAGTTCTTC
TRBJ2-6 few TRBV27 NA CASSFTYSGANVLTF TGTGCCAGCAGCTTCACATACTCTGGGGCCAACGTCCTGACTTTC
TRBJ1-2 NA TRBV28 NA CASSHEGDRGYTF TGTGCCAGCAGCCATGAGGGGGACCGGGGCTACACCTTC
TRBJ2-1 few TRBV5-1 TRBD2 CASSLGAGGYEQFF TGCGCCAGCAGCTTGGGAGCGGGAGGCTATGAGCAGTTCTTC
TRBJ2-1 NA TRBV9 NA CASSGDRTYEQFF TGTGCCAGCAGCGGTGACAGGACTTATGAGCAGTTCTTC
TRBJ2-7 NA TRBV6-1 TRBD1 CASTVPGQGYEQYF TGTGCCAGCACAGTCCCGGGACAGGGTTACGAGCAGTACTTC
TRBJ2-5 few TRBV29-1 NA CSVVQRGQETQYF TGCAGCGTTGTCCAAAGGGGCCAAGAGACCCAGTACTTC
TRBJ1-3 NA TRBV28 TRBD1 CASSQGGQSSGNTIYF TGTGCCAGCAGTCAAGGGGGACAGAGCTCTGGAAACACCATATATTTT
TRBJ2-7 NA TRBV30 TRBD1 CACSGTGGDPYEQYF TGTGCCTGTTCCGGGACAGGGGGTGATCCCTACGAGCAGTACTTC
TRBJ1-1 NA TRBV2 TRBD1 CASSAGQGTEAFF TGTGCCAGCAGTGCTGGACAGGGCACTGAAGCTTTCTTT
TRBJ2-7 few TRBV19 TRBD1 CATSATGSSYEQYF TGTGCCACCAGTGCGACAGGGAGCTCCTACGAGCAGTACTTC
TRBJ2-2 NA TRBV18 NA CASSPIQDTGELFF TGTGCCAGCTCACCAATCCAGGACACCGGGGAGCTGTTTTTT
TRBJ2-7 NA TRBV7-2 NA CASSFIYEQYF TGTGCCAGCAGCTTTATCTACGAGCAGTACTTC
TRBJ1-2 NA TRBV9 TRBD1 CASSVEGQGYGYTF TGTGCCAGCAGCGTAGAGGGACAGGGTTATGGCTACACCTTC
TRBJ1-1 NA TRBV5-1 NA CASSLGGSDTEAFF TGCGCCAGCAGCTTGGGAGGAAGCGACACTGAAGCTTTCTTT
TRBJ1-5 NA TRBV27 TRBD1 CASSPDRSAPQHF TGTGCCAGCAGTCCGGACAGGTCGGCGCCCCAGCATTTT
TRBJ2-3 NA TRBV4-1 TRBD2 CASSLGLAGERDTQYF TGCGCCAGCAGCTTGGGACTAGCGGGAGAACGCGATACGCAGTATTTT
TRBJ2-7 few TRBV4-2 TRBD2 CASSLLAGTYEQYF TGTGCCAGCAGCCTATTAGCGGGAACCTACGAGCAGTACTTC
TRBJ2-1 few TRBV6-5 TRBD2 CASSYAGGPYNEQFF TGTGCCAGCAGTTACGCGGGAGGGCCCTACAATGAGCAGTTCTTC
TRBJ2-7 NA TRBV12-5 TRBD1 CASGLETGTDEQYF TGTGCTAGTGGTTTGGAGACAGGGACAGACGAGCAGTACTTC
TRBJ1-1 NA TRBV27 TRBD1 CASNRGEEAFF TGTGCCAGTAACAGGGGCGAGGAAGCTTTCTTT
TRBJ2-7 NA TRBV11-2 NA CASSLDQRFYEQYF TGTGCCAGCAGCTTAGATCAACGGTTTTACGAGCAGTACTTC
TRBJ2-5 NA TRBV28 NA CASSFRSPETQYF TGTGCCAGCAGTTTTCGCAGTCCGGAGACCCAGTACTTC
TRBJ2-2 NA TRBV7-3 NA CASSLTSTANTGELFF TGTGCCAGCAGCTTAACGAGCACCGCGAACACCGGGGAGCTGTTTTTT
TRBJ1-2 few TRBV11-2 NA CASRASGDGYGYTF TGTGCCAGCAGGGCGTCCGGGGATGGCTATGGCTACACCTTC
TRBJ2-7 few TRBV7-9 TRBD1 CASSLEPGQGNF TGTGCCAGCAGCTTAGAGCCGGGACAGGGGAACTTC
TRBJ2-3 once TRBV7-9 TRBD2 CASSQGLAGGLEDTQYF TGTGCCAGCAGCCAAGGACTAGCGGGAGGGCTGGAAGATACGCAGTATTTT
TRBJ2-1 NA TRBV6-5 TRBD1 CASSYSTGTADNEQFF TGTGCCAGCAGTTACTCGACGGGGACAGCAGACAATGAGCAGTTCTTC
TRBJ2-2 NA TRBV19 NA CASSALFLSGGELFF TGTGCCAGTAGTGCCCTCTTTCTCAGCGGTGGGGAGCTGTTTTTT
TRBJ1-2 few TRBV28 TRBD1 CASSRGTGDYRYTF TGTGCCAGCAGTCGAGGGACAGGAGACTATCGCTACACCTTC
TRBJ1-2 NA TRBV29-1 NA CSVEDPIRAYGYTF TGCAGCGTTGAAGATCCGATCAGGGCGTATGGCTACACCTTC
TRBJ2-7 NA TRBV30 NA CAWRAAGNPYEQYF TGTGCCTGGAGGGCGGCAGGGAATCCCTACGAGCAGTACTTC
TRBJ2-7 NA TRBV14 TRBD1 CASSRWTGYYEQYF TGTGCCAGCAGCCGGTGGACAGGGTACTACGAGCAGTACTTC
TRBJ2-7 NA TRBV19 TRBD1 CASSDRDRSYEQYF TGTGCCAGTAGTGACCGGGACAGGTCCTACGAGCAGTACTTC
TRBJ2-5 few TRBV28 NA CASKEGASQETQYF TGTGCCAGCAAGGAGGGGGCTTCCCAAGAGACCCAGTACTTC
TRBJ2-1 NA TRBV7-2 NA CASSLEVAQIYNEQFF TGTGCCAGCAGCTTAGAGGTAGCCCAAATCTACAATGAGCAGTTCTTC
TRBJ1-2 NA TRBV30 NA CAWRVGGDGYTF TGTGCCTGGAGGGTCGGGGGGGATGGCTACACCTTC
TRBJ2-3 NA TRBV10-3 NA CAISDRGEDTQYF TGTGCCATCAGTGACAGGGGAGAGGATACGCAGTATTTT
TRBJ1-1 NA TRBV4-1 NA CASSRTPLQGPREAFF TGCGCCAGCAGCCGCACTCCACTACAGGGCCCCCGGGAAGCTTTCTTT
TRBJ2-7 NA TRBV7-9 TRBD1 CASSLADRGYEQYF TGTGCCAGCAGCTTAGCCGACAGGGGCTACGAGCAGTACTTC
TRBJ2-4 few TRBV30 NA CAWTRSASLTKNIQYF TGTGCCTGGACTAGGTCGGCTAGCTTGACCAAAAACATTCAGTACTTC
TRBJ2-7 few TRBV10-3 TRBD1 CATGTGLGEQYF TGTGCCACCGGGACAGGGCTTGGCGAGCAGTACTTC
TRBJ2-7 few TRBV7-9 NA CASSSEYEQYF TGTGCCAGCAGCTCGGAGTACGAGCAGTACTTC
TRBJ1-2 NA TRBV15 NA CATSRETWAGDGYTF TGTGCCACCAGCAGAGAAACTTGGGCAGGGGATGGCTACACCTTC
TRBJ1-5 NA TRBV4-1 NA CASSRLWTDYSNQPQHF TGCGCCAGCAGCCGACTATGGACGGACTATAGCAATCAGCCCCAGCATTTT
TRBJ2-3 NA TRBV9 TRBD1 CASSASSKQGARDTQYF TGTGCCAGCAGCGCCTCCTCCAAACAGGGGGCGAGAGATACGCAGTATTTT
TRBJ1-1 NA TRBV14 NA CASSQDLGTGRTEAFF TGTGCCAGCAGCCAAGATCTTGGTACAGGGCGCACTGAAGCTTTCTTT
TRBJ1-2 few TRBV7-9 TRBD1 CASSLGQGNYGYTF TGTGCCAGCAGCTTGGGACAGGGGAACTATGGCTACACCTTC
TRBJ1-1 NA TRBV29-1 NA CSVRTDSNTEAFF TGCAGCGTCCGGACAGATTCGAACACTGAAGCTTTCTTT
TRBJ2-7 once TRBV19 NA CASSTSTGNSYEQYF TGTGCCAGTAGTACCTCGACAGGAAACTCCTACGAGCAGTACTTC
TRBJ1-1 NA TRBV29-1 NA CSVDTSNTEAFF TGCAGCGTCGACACCTCGAACACTGAAGCTTTCTTT
TRBJ2-5 few TRBV4-1 NA CASSHNSEQETQYF TGCGCCAGCAGCCACAATAGCGAACAAGAGACCCAGTACTTC
TRBJ1-2 NA TRBV15 NA CATSRDRVRRGYTF TGTGCCACCAGCAGAGACAGGGTGAGGCGCGGCTACACCTTC
TRBJ2-2 NA TRBV7-9 NA CASSLAYTGELFF TGTGCCAGCAGCTTAGCCTACACCGGGGAGCTGTTTTTT
TRBJ1-2 once TRBV27 TRBD1 CASTRFGTGGYGYTF TGTGCCAGCACCAGATTCGGGACAGGGGGATATGGCTACACCTTC
TRBJ2-5 NA TRBV4-1 NA CASSHVAPSPGTQYF TGCGCCAGCAGCCACGTAGCACCCTCGCCGGGGACCCAGTACTTC